The sequence of this TCR beta chain was determined in a study of cytotoxic CD8 clonotypes in ibrutinib-treated CLL. Clones were sequenced by immunoSEQ multiplex PCR, and TCRdb holds only the in-frame ones, with some missing. Of about 29,000 clones in the sample, roughly three quarters are singletons; the top ten hold 40% to 60%. Germline V gene sequence: CDR1 SGHRS, CDR2 YFSETQ. The V and J ends lost 2 bases and 1 base respectively, with 6 bases between them. This CDR3 has 13 amino acids. This TCR derives from a human donor with chronic lymphocytic leukemia. This chain connects TRBV5-1 to TRBJ1-1, with D uncertain. The material was PBMCs, obtained after 36 months of ibrutinib treatment. CDR3 in DNA: TGCGCCAGCAGCTTTATGTCGAACACTGAAGCTTTCTTT. It encodes CASSFMSNTEAFF. The full variable domain, its missing parts supplied by reference TRBV5-1 and TRBJ1-1, is KAGVTQTPRYLIKTRGQQVTLSCSPISGHRSVSWYQQTPGQGLQFLFEYFSETQRNKGNFPGRFSGRQFSNSRSEMNVSTLELGDSALYLCASSFMSNTEAFFGQGTRLTVV.